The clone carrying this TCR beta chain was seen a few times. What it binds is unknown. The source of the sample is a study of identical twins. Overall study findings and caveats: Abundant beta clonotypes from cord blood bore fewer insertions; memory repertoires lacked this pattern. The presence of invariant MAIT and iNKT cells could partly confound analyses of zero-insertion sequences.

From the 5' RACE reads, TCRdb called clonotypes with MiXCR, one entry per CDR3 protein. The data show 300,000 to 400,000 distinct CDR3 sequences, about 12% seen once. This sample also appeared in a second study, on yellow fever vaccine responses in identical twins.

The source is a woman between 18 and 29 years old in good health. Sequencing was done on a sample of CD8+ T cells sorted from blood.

DNA of the CDR3: TGCAGTGCTAGTTCCGGGACTAGCGGGATCATCTACGAGCAGTACTTC. Its translation: CSASSGTSGIIYEQYF. The chain combines TRBV20-1 with TRBJ2-7; the match to TRBD2 covers 13 bases. CDR3 length equals 16 residues. Trimming took 3 bases from V and 3 from J; bases not matched to a gene: 8. The germline V gene encodes CDR1 DFQATT and CDR2 SNEGSKA (reference sequence).